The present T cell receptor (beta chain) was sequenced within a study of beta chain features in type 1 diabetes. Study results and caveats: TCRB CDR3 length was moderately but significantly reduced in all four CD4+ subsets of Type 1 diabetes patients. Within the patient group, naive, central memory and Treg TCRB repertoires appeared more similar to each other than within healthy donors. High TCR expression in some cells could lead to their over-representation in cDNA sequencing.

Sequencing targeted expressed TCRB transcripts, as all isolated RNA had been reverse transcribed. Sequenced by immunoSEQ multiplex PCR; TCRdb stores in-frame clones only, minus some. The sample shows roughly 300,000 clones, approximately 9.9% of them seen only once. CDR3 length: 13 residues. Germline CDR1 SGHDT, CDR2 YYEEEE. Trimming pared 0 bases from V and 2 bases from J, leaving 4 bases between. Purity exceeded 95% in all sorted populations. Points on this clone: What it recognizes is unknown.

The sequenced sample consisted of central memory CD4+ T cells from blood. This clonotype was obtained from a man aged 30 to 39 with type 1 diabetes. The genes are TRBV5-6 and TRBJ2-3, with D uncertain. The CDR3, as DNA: TGTGCCAGCAGCTTGGACGCCACAGATACGCAGTATTTT. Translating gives CASSLDATDTQYF.